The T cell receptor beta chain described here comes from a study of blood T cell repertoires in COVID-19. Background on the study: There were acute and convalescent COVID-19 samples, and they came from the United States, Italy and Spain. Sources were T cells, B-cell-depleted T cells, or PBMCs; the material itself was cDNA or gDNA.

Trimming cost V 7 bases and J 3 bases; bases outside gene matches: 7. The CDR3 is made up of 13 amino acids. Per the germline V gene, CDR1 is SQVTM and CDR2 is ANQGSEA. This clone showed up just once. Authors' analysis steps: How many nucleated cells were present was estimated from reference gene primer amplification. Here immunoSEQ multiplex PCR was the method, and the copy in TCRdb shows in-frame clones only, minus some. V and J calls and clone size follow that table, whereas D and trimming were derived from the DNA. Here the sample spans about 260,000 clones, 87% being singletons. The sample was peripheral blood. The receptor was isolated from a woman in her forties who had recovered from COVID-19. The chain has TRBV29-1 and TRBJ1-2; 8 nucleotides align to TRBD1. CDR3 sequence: CSAGPGGDYGYTF. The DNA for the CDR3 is TGCAGCGCGGGGCCAGGGGGCGACTATGGCTACACCTTC.